This TCR beta chain was found in a study of CD8 T cells in Susac syndrome. Study results and caveats: The study acknowledged a relatively small number of individuals in its TCR sequencing and HLA analysis.

As for this clonotype: The antigen is undetermined.

The V end was cut by 4 bases, the J end by 4 bases, with 16 bases between. Germline V gives CDR1 LGHDT, CDR2 YNNKEL (reference sequence). The CDR3 loop spans 15 amino acids. RNA totalling about 0.45 to 1 ug underwent reverse transcription with random hexamers. The TCR beta CDR3 was amplified by immunoSEQ multiplex PCR across 54 Vbeta, 13 Jbeta. TCRdb ran MiXCR on the immunoSEQ multiplex PCR reads and lists one entry per CDR3 protein. The sample contains under 200,000 distinct CDR3 sequences, 85% to 95% of which appear only once. Sequenced: CD8+ T cells from PBMCs. The origin of this receptor is a human donor with multiple sclerosis. This chain uses TRBV3-1 with TRBJ1-1, with D possibly being TRBD1 (5 bases). CDR3 nucleotides: TGTGCCAGCAGCCCCTTCGACCAGGGTGCCACTGAAGCTTTCTTT. This sequence encodes CASSPFDQGATEAFF.